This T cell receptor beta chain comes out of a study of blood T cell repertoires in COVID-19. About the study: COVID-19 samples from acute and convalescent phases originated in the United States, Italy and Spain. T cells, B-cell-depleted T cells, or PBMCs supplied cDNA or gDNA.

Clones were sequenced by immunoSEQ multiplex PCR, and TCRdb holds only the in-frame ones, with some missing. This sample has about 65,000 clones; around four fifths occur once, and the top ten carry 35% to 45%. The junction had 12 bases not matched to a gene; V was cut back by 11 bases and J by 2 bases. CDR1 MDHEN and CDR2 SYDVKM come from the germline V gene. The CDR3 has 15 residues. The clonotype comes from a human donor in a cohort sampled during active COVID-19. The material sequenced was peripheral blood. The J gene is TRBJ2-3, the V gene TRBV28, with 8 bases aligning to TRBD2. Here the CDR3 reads CAVVGGGLSTDTQYF. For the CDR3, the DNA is TGTGCCGTCGTCGGCGGGGGGCTTTCCACAGATACGCAGTATTTT.